This paragraph covers one T cell receptor (beta chain) sequence. What it binds is not known. Template switching was used to attach UMIs, which incorporated a 6-nucleotide sample barcode. Following a re-call of the 5' RACE reads, TCRdb has one entry per CDR3 protein and lacks DNA. Its listing shows about 440,000 distinct CDR3 sequences. This sample was taken from a study of monozygotic twins with inflammatory bowel disease. General study points: Other individuals had fewer clonotypes in common with IBD patients than with healthy twins, especially with disease activity. TCRbeta inverse Simpson diversity was decreased in IBD patients versus healthy co-twins.

The CDR3 has 16 amino acids. The germline CDR1 and CDR2 sequences are MGHRA and YSYEKL. The sequenced sample consisted of blood. The clonotype was recovered from a human donor with ulcerative colitis or Crohn's disease, or a healthy co-twin of an affected twin (not recorded which). The gene calls are TRBV4-1 and TRBJ2-7; TCRdb selects TRBD1, and the lack of DNA leaves this call unchecked. CDR3 sequence: CASSQTQGLSSYEQYF.